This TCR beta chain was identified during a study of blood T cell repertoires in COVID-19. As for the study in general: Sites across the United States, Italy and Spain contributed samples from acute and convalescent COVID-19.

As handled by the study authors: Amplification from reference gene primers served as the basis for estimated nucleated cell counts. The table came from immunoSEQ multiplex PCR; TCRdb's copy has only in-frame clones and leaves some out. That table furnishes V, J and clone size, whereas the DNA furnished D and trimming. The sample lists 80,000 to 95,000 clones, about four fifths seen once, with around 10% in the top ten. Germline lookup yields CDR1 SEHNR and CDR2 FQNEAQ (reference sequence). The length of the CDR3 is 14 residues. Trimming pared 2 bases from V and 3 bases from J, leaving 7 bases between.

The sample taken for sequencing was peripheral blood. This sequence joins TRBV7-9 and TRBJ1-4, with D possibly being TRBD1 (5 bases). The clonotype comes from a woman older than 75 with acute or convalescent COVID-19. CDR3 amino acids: CASSLSGANEKLFF. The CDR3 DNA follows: TGTGCCAGCAGCTTATCGGGGGCTAATGAAAAACTGTTTTTT.